This T cell receptor (beta chain) stems from a study of T cells in Graves' hyperthyroidism and ophthalmopathy. Newly diagnosed patients aged 18 to 65 had hyperthyroidism of under 2 months' duration. Clinical symptoms, serum thyroxine, TRAb, thyroid ultrasound and orbital computed tomography established diagnosis. The PBMCs studied were ones that came from 10 ml fresh peripheral blood. The study, taken as a whole, reports: Appearing also in blood were most of the thyroid clonotypes expanded above 0.001.

In germline, CDR1 is SNHLY, CDR2 FYNNEI. With 10 bases removed from V and 4 bases from J, the gap between germline ends came to 18 bases. The CDR3 is 14 amino acids. In regard to this clonotype: The antigen is unknown.

RNA transcripts gave rise to amplified TCR beta CDR3 regions. HTBI primers were used for first-round RT-PCR of the TCR CDR3. TCRdb fed the multiplex PCR reads into MiXCR, producing one record per CDR3 protein. Of roughly 840,000 distinct CDR3 sequences listed, roughly 37% are singletons. The V and J genes are TRBV2 and TRBJ2-3, with D possibly matching TRBD2 (5 bases). The TCR was taken from a man aged 18 to 29 with Graves' hyperthyroidism. The sequencing sample was made of blood. CDR3 sequence reads: CATGRGSLPDTQYF. The CDR3 DNA reads TGTGCCACGGGTCGGGGATCTCTCCCAGATACGCAGTATTTT.